The clone carrying this T cell receptor (beta chain) has just one count. These data are taken from a study of liver allograft versus peripheral blood T cells. As for the study in general: Transplanted livers held T cell receptor repertoires, and these were compared with repertoires in recipients' peripheral blood.

TCRdb re-called the reads through MiXCR, storing one row per CDR3 protein. The top ten hold 4% to 4.5% of the sample, which has roughly 8,000 distinct CDR3 sequences, 18% seen once. CDR1 is DFQATT, CDR2 SNEGSKA, per germline (reference sequence). The V and J ends lost 1 base and 3 bases, in that order; junction bases with no gene match: 1. The CDR3 extends over 14 amino acids. This chain links TRBV20-1 with TRBJ2-3, with 10 bases matching TRBD1. The receptor was isolated from a human patient who had a liver transplant. Some T cells may have originated in the graft donor. The CDR3 spells CSARAGQGTDTQYF. The CDR3 nucleotides read TGCAGTGCTAGAGCGGGACAGGGGACAGATACGCAGTATTTT.